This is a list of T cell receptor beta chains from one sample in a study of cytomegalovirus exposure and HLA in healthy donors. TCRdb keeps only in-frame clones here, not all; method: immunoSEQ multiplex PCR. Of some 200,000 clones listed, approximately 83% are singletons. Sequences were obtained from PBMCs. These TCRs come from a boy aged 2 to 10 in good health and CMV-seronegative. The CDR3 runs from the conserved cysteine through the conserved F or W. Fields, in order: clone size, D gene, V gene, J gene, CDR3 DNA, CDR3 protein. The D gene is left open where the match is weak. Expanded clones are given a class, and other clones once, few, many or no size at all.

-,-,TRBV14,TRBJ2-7,TGTGCCAGCAGCCCGCCCCCCGGGGAGTCCTCCTACGAGCAGTACTTC,CASSPPPGESSYEQYF
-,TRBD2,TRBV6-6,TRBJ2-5,TGTGCCAGCAGTACTAGCGGGAGGGCCGGGGAGCAGTACTTC,CASSTSGRAGEQYF
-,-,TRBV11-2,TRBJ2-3,TGTGCCAGCAGCTTAGGACACCGAACTAGCACAGATACGCAGTATTTT,CASSLGHRTSTDTQYF
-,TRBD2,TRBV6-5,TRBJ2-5,TGTGCCAGCAGTACCTTAGCGGGAGAGACCCAGTACTTC,CASSTLAGETQYF
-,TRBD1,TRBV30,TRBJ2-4,TGTGCCTGGAAGCAGGGGGCAAACATTCAGTACTTC,CAWKQGANIQYF
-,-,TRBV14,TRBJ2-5,TGTGCCAGCAGCCAAGATCGGAGGGGACCAGAGACCCAGTACTTC,CASSQDRRGPETQYF
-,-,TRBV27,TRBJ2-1,TGTGCCAGCAGCTCCCTCGTCGGGGTAAATGAGCAGTTCTTC,CASSSLVGVNEQFF
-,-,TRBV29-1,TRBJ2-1,TGCAGCGTTAAACAGAACAATGAGCAGTTCTTC,CSVKQNNEQFF
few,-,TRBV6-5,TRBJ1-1,TGTGCCAGCTGCAGGGCGCAGAACACTGAAGCTTTCTTT,CASCRAQNTEAFF
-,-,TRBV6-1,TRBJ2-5,TGTGCCAGCAGTCCCCTGACGGGGGATACGCAGTACTTC,CASSPLTGDTQYF
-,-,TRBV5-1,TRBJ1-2,TGCGCCAGCAGCTCACAGGGACCCGGCTACACCTTC,CASSSQGPGYTF
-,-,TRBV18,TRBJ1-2,TGTGCCAGCTCACCACCACGAGCGGGGGGTCTCGGCTACACCTTC,CASSPPRAGGLGYTF
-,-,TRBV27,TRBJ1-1,TGTGCCAGCAGTTTAATGGGGGCAAACACTGAAGCTTTCTTT,CASSLMGANTEAFF
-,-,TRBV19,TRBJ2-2,TGTGCCAGTAGCATAAGAGCCGGGGAGCTGTTTTTT,CASSIRAGELFF
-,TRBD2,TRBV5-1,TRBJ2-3,TGCGCCAGCAGCTTTGGTAGCGGGAGGGCCGCAGATACGCAGTATTTT,CASSFGSGRAADTQYF
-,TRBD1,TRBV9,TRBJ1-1,TGTGCCAGCATGAGGGGGCACAACACTGAAGCTTTCTTT,CASMRGHNTEAFF
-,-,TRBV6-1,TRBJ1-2,TGTGCCAGCACGGTGCAGGGGTCCTATGGCTACACCTTC,CASTVQGSYGYTF
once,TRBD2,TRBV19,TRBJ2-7,TGTGCCAGTAGTATAAGTGGGACTAGAGGCCCCGAGCAGTACTTC,CASSISGTRGPEQYF
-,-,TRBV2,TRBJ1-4,TGTGCCAGCCCGGCGGGGGTACCTAATGAAAAACTGTTTTTT,CASPAGVPNEKLFF
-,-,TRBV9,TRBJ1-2,TGTGCCAGCAGCGGAAACTGGAAGGGAGTCCGCTATGGCTACACCTTC,CASSGNWKGVRYGYTF
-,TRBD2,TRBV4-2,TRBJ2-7,TGTGCCAGCAGCCAAGAAGGCCTAGCGGGAGTAGAGCAGTACTTC,CASSQEGLAGVEQYF
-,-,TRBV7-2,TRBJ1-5,TGTGCCAGCAGTTACAGGGGCAATCAGCCCCAGCATTTT,CASSYRGNQPQHF
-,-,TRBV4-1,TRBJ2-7,TGCGCCAGCAGCTTAGATCTAGGGGGGGGCGAGCAGTACTTC,CASSLDLGGGEQYF
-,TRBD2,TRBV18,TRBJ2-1,TGTGCCAGCTCACCACCTAGCGGGATCTACAATGAGCAGTTCTTC,CASSPPSGIYNEQFF
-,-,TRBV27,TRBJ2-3,TGTGCCAGCAGTTTAATACCGGGCCACGGGACACGCACAGATACGCAGTATTTT,CASSLIPGHGTRTDTQYF
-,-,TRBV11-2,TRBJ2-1,TGTGCCAGCAGCTTAGCGGGAGTCTACAATGAGCAGTTCTTC,CASSLAGVYNEQFF
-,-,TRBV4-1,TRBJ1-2,TGCGCCAGCAGCCAACCCCGCGGAGGTGGCTACACCTTC,CASSQPRGGGYTF
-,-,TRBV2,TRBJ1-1,TGTGCCAGCAATCCTGACCCCGGGGGCACTGAAGCTTTCTTT,CASNPDPGGTEAFF
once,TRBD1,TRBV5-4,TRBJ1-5,TGTGCCAGCAGGGTAGTGTGGCAGGGGGCAGGTCAGCCCCAGCATTTT,CASRVVWQGAGQPQHF
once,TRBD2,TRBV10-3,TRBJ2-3,TGTGCCATCAGTGATCCGGGAGGGGGGGCTAGCACAGATACGCAGTATTTT,CAISDPGGGASTDTQYF
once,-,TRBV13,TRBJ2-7,TGTGCCAGCAGCTTAGACGGCGGTGGCTACGAGCAGTACTTC,CASSLDGGGYEQYF
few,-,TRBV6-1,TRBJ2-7,TGTGCCAGCAGCCAGGGGTGGCACGAGCAGTACTTC,CASSQGWHEQYF
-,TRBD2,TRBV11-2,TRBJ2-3,TGTGCCAGCAGCTTAAGTATCCCTAGCGGGTCCTTCACAGATACGCAGTATTTT,CASSLSIPSGSFTDTQYF
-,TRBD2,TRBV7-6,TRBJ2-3,TGTGCCAGCAGCTCGGAGCGGGAGGGGGGCACAGATACGCAGTATTTT,CASSSEREGGTDTQYF
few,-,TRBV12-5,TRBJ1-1,TGTGCTAGTAGCGGGCCCACTGAAGCTTTCTTT,CASSGPTEAFF
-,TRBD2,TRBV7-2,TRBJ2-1,TGTGCCAGCAGCTTTACTAGCGGGGGGGCGGGGAATGAGCAGTTCTTC,CASSFTSGGAGNEQFF
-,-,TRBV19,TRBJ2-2,TGTGCCAGTAGTGACCCGGGACTGGTAATTACCGGGGAGCTGTTTTTT,CASSDPGLVITGELFF